This T cell receptor beta chain was identified during a study of shared clonotypes between healthy human individuals (dated by TCRdb to the early 2020s). As for the study more broadly: The cohort included three men and a couple of women between 18 and 49 years of age. For each donor, CD4 naive and CD4 memory were each given three plates, CD8 naive was given two plates, and CD8 memory was given one plate. The study deeply sequenced blood TCR repertoires of about five healthy adults to estimate repertoire size and the extent of clonotype sharing between individuals. To increase sequencing depth and limit assay-specific biases, different laboratories used diverse techniques to prepare libraries and sequence TCR repertoires. Leukapheresis yielded between about 0.8 and 9.5 billion PBMCs per donor.

TCR CDR3 regions were amplified from genomic DNA by multiplex PCR using the deep immunoSEQ assay. Extracted genomic DNA from each cell subset was distributed evenly across all wells of several immunoSEQ 96-well plates, and each plate was treated as a replicate. For sorted subsets, about 200 ng genomic DNA, equal to some 30,000 T cell genomes, was loaded into each replicate PCR. Purified libraries were measured with a Qubit 3.0 fluorometer, size-checked on a Bioanalyzer 2100, and measured again with the KAPA Library Quantification kit. Every immunoSEQ 96-well plate was sequenced on a dedicated single-read 150-cycle Illumina NextSeq 550 flow cell. Turning to the authors' computational methods: The immunoSEQ output contained only junctional sequences without quality scores, so filtering could not match that applied to full-length reads. Sequences were annotated with PyIR, a Python wrapper for IgBLAST v1.9, using IMGT germline references to assign V/J genes and CDR3. Reads were filtered out if the reads had weak V/J assignments (E-value above 1e-6), no CDR3, stop codons, out-of-frame junctions, or ambiguous translated residues. V3J clonotypes were defined as sequences sharing the same inferred V gene, J gene, and CDR3 amino acid sequence. To compute the percentage overlap between repertoires, the number of shared unique clonotypes was divided by the size of the smaller repertoire. Three approaches were used to assess repertoire richness: RTK rarefaction, the Chao1 estimator, and Recon v2.1 estimates of unobserved clonotypes. Generation probabilities for all TCRbeta clonotypes obtained by the gDNA method from a handful of donors were computed using OLGA. TCRdb stores this immuneACCESS table with in-frame sequences only. Part of the clones is absent; in the studies checked, under half of the shortfall reflects unresolved V genes, and no reason is known for the rest. V and J calls and clone size are those listed in that table; D and trimming were worked out from the DNA. A total of more than 150,000 clones appear in this sample, 65% to 80% of them only once. Less than 11% of the sample is taken by the ten largest.

What the research found in general, with its limitations: Sharing across several donors was observed for about 5% of naive CD4, over 3% of naive CD8, about 2.5% of memory CD4, and approximately 0.41% of memory CD8 clonotypes. The small number of donors limited the genetic and exposure-history diversity represented. Based on pairwise subsampling, the degree of clonotype sharing among donors was expected to be affected by sequencing depth. Sampling was restricted to blood, and TCR repertoires in tissues likely differ from the TCR repertoires found in blood. Higher generation probabilities were observed for clonotypes shared by all four sorted-subset donors than for non-shared clonotypes. Even with the large sequencing depth, rarefaction of the sorted-subset datasets indicated that sequencing was incomplete. Estimated clonotype richness was generally larger for naive than for memory subsets.

The donors were healthy, HIV-negative adults who had no recently reported acute infections or vaccinations. All donors were Caucasian adults living in Nashville, Tennessee, USA. CD4+ T cells were enriched by magnetic negative selection; naive cells were then positively selected on CD45RA, and the negative fraction formed the memory subset. Blood was obtained by leukapheresis, after which PBMCs were separated by Ficoll-Histopaque density gradient centrifugation and cryopreserved in liquid nitrogen vapor phase. Analytical flow cytometry was used to check the purity and quantity of each magnetically sorted T cell population. From each sorted fraction, genomic DNA was isolated and quantified by UV absorbance on a Nanodrop 2000c. Taken from the germline V gene (reference sequence), the CDR1 and CDR2 loops are SEHNR and FQNEAQ. V lost 5 bases and J lost 0 bases; the stretch between them is 17 bases long. Including the terminal cysteine and phenylalanine, the CDR3 comprises 16 residues. The kept DNA is CDR3 alone, 48 bases in frame from the first base.

Comment on this clone: Its binding antigen is unknown. Nothing much larger sits one base from this clone, and base qualities are not available.

Sequencing used memory CD4+ T cells sorted from blood. Per the publication, the cell subset or site label means: CD45RA-negative fraction. Rearrangement joined TRBV7-9 to TRBJ2-7; TRBD2 is a weak D gene call, 6 bases matching. This receptor was obtained from a man under 40 in good health. The CDR3 reads as follows: CASSEAGQGSSYEQYF. The nucleotides read TGTGCCAGCAGCGAGGCGGGGCAGGGAAGCTCCTACGAGCAGTACTTC.